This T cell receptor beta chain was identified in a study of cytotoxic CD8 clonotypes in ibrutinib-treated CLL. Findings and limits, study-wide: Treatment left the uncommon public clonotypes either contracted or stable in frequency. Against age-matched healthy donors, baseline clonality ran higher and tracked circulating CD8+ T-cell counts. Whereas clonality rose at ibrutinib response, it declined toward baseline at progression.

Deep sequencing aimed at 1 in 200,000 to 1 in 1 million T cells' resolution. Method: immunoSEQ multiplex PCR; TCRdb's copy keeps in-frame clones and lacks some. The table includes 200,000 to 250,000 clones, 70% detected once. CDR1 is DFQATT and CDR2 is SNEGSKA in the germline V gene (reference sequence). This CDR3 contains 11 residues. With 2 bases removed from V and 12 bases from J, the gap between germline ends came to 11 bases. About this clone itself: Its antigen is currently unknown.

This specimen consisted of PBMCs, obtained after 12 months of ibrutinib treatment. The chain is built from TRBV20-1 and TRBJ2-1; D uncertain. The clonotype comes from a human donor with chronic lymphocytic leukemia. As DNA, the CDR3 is TGCAGTGCTAGATTGGGGTCGGGGCAGTTCTTC. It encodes CSARLGSGQFF.